Presented here are 3 T cell receptor beta chains from one specimen sequenced in a study of T cells expressing NK-cell markers (dated by TCRdb to about 2020). The library was produced with 5' RACE. TCRdb names Illumina HiSeq 2000 as the instrument used. TCRdb reprocessed the reads and lists each CDR3 protein sequence as a single entry, with no DNA. This sample's table has entries for approximately 1,300 distinct CDR3 sequences. The ten largest clones represent just under 60% of the sample. Sequencing was done on a sample of blood T cells: a sorted CD56 or NKG2C T cell subset, CD4+ or CD8+ T cells, or bulk PBMC T cells (not recorded which). Every receptor here comes from a woman aged 18-29 years in good health. Donor details come from another sample of the same person, matched by shared clones.

This clonotype is medium-sized by frequency. The rearrangement links TRBV4-1 to TRBJ2-3. CDR1 and CDR2 from the germline V gene are MGHRA and YSYEKL. This CDR3 spans 12 amino acids. CDR3 loop: CASSQAGDTQYF.

Judged by frequency, this clonotype is medium-sized. The V gene is TRBV20-1, the J gene TRBJ1-1; TCRdb selects TRBD1, and the lack of DNA leaves this call unchecked. CDR3 size: 12 residues. The V gene's germline CDR1 is DFQATT and CDR2 SNEGSKA (reference sequence). The CDR3 sequence: CSAYSSGSWAFF.

This chain joins TRBV9 and TRBJ1-6; as DNA is missing, the TRBD1 call by TCRdb cannot be tested. The CDR3 contains 15 residues. The germline V gene has CDR1 SGDLS and CDR2 YYNGEE. The CDR3 is CASSGGGAENSPLHF.